A selection of T cell receptor beta chains follows, all from one sample in a study of T cell repertoires in cytomegalovirus infection. TCRdb re-derived calls from the reads in MiXCR, one entry per CDR3 protein. The sample includes about 740,000 distinct CDR3 sequences, roughly 35% seen only once; the top ten take 2.5% to 3%. Source material: PBMCs. The receptor set was obtained from a human donor in good health (CMV status not recorded). Some clones in this sample may be carry-over from other donors' samples. CDR3s include the opening cysteine and the closing phenylalanine or tryptophan. D genes are given only for firm matches. Some rows mark clone size as missing; the rest say once, few, many or name a class of expanded clone.

j_gene | abundance | d_gene | v_gene | CDR3aa | CDR3nt
TRBJ2-3 | - | TRBD1 | TRBV11-2 | CASSADRSRPSF | TGTGCCAGCAGCGCGGACAGGTCCAGGCCCTCTTTT
TRBJ1-2 | many | - | TRBV7-8 | CASSHGTYGIYGYTF | TGTGCCAGCAGTCACGGGACGTACGGAATCTATGGCTACACCTTC
TRBJ2-7 | - | TRBD2 | TRBV4-1 | CASSQGELAGGYEQYF | TGTGCCAGCAGCCAAGGGGAACTAGCGGGAGGTTACGAGCAGTACTTC
TRBJ1-2 | - | - | TRBV6-8 | CASSTLDGNYGYTF | TGTGCCAGCAGTACATTGGACGGGAACTATGGCTACACCTTC
TRBJ2-1 | few | - | TRBV20-1 | CSAIPYGDWNEQFF | TGCAGTGCCATCCCTTACGGGGATTGGAATGAGCAGTTCTTC
TRBJ1-2 | - | TRBD1 | TRBV6-6 | CASSPGTGRAGYTF | TGTGCCAGCAGTCCCGGGACAGGGCGGGCTGGCTACACCTTC
TRBJ2-1 | - | TRBD1 | TRBV20-1 | CSASGQGLPDYSYNEQFF | TGCAGTGCATCGGGACAGGGACTTCCAGACTACTCCTACAATGAGCAGTTCTTC
TRBJ2-5 | - | - | TRBV4-1 | CASSQVTSLRETQYF | TGCGCCAGCAGCCAAGTAACTTCCCTCCGGGAGACCCAGTACTTC
TRBJ2-5 | many | TRBD2 | TRBV7-2 | CASSHPGGGETQYF | TGTGCCAGCAGCCACCCTGGGGGGGGAGAGACCCAGTACTTC
TRBJ2-7 | many | - | TRBV28 | CASSLSLYEQYF | TGTGCCAGCAGTTTATCCCTCTACGAGCAGTACTTC
TRBJ1-2 | few | TRBD1 | TRBV7-9 | CASSLRTGKFGEYGYTF | TGTGCCAGCAGCTTAAGGACAGGGAAGTTCGGGGAGTATGGCTACACCTTC
TRBJ1-1 | - | - | TRBV5-5 | CASSLDSAMNTEAFF | TGTGCCAGCAGCTTAGATTCTGCTATGAACACTGAAGCTTTCTTT
TRBJ2-7 | - | TRBD1 | TRBV29-1 | CSVETGPYEQYF | TGCAGCGTTGAGACAGGGCCCTACGAGCAGTACTTC
TRBJ1-3 | many | - | TRBV7-6 | CASSPEGQTRNTIYF | TGTGCCAGCAGCCCCGAAGGCCAAACACGAAACACCATATATTTT
TRBJ1-3 | many | - | TRBV7-6 | CASSWSGTANSGNTIYF | TGTGCCAGCAGCTGGTCCGGGACCGCGAACTCTGGAAACACCATATATTTT
TRBJ2-7 | - | - | TRBV29-1 | CSVEGSGTGRRFEQYF | TGCAGCGTTGAAGGTTCGGGAACGGGGCGCCGGTTCGAGCAGTACTTC
TRBJ2-3 | - | TRBD2 | TRBV7-8 | CASSFREGLAADTQYF | TGTGCCAGCAGCTTCCGAGAAGGACTAGCGGCAGATACGCAGTATTTT
TRBJ2-5 | - | TRBD2 | TRBV20-1 | CSAQREGSGTQYF | TGCAGTGCCCAAAGGGAGGGGAGCGGGACCCAGTACTTC
TRBJ2-7 | few | TRBD1 | TRBV6-1 | CASRAAGGEQYF | TGTGCCAGCAGGGCTGCAGGGGGCGAGCAGTACTTC
TRBJ1-5 | - | - | TRBV7-9 | CASSSFRAADTSNQPQHF | TGTGCCAGCAGCTCGTTCCGGGCCGCCGACACTAGCAATCAGCCCCAGCATTTT
TRBJ2-7 | - | TRBD1 | TRBV7-9 | CASSPQTGIYEQYF | TGTGCCAGCAGCCCACAGACAGGGATCTACGAGCAGTACTTC
TRBJ2-3 | - | TRBD2 | TRBV20-1 | CSARGLAGGLYF | TGCAGTGCTAGAGGACTAGCGGGAGGCCTGTATTTT